Following are 22 T cell receptor beta chains from one sample sequenced in a study of low-dose radiotherapy and immunotherapy resistance in tumors. TRAV- and TRBV-specific primers, spanning alpha and beta chains, primed first-strand cDNA. The authors ran around 19 PCR cycles to amplify TCRs with a constant-region primer and V-primer adapter. TCRdb fed the reads into MiXCR, producing one record per CDR3 protein. The sample includes approximately 84,000 distinct CDR3 sequences, around 17% seen only once; the top ten take approximately 1.5%. The time point was: after trial treatment. Sample treatment: LDRT plus nivolumab, ipilimumab, low-dose cyclophosphamide and aspirin (RACIN trial). Sequencing used PBMCs, obtained after low-dose radiotherapy plus immunotherapy. The receptors derive from a male donor with prostate cancer.

This clonotype has a count of ten or more. The chain joins TRBV27 to TRBJ2-2; D is unclear. The V and J ends lost 3 bases and 2 bases respectively, with 7 bases between them. The CDR3 runs to 14 residues. The germline V gene encodes CDR1 MNHEY and CDR2 SMNVEV (reference sequence). CDR3 sequence (DNA): TGTGCCAGCAGTTTTCACGGAAACACCGGGGAGCTGTTTTTT. Its protein is CASSFHGNTGELFF.

This clonotype has at least ten counts. CDR3 bases: TGCAGCGTTGGGGCGGAGAGCTCCTACAATGAGCAGTTCTTC. This gives the protein CSVGAESSYNEQFF. The chain carries TRBV29-1 and TRBJ2-1; D ambiguous. The ends were cut back, 4 bases at V and 0 bases at J, with 10 bases in the middle. The CDR3 spans 14 residues. In germline, CDR1 is SQVTM, CDR2 ANQGSEA.

This clonotype has ten or more counts. The DNA of the CDR3 is TGTGCCATCAGTGAGAGGTCTAGCGGGAGGCCCGGGGAGCTGTTTTTT. Its protein is CAISERSSGRPGELFF. The chain employs TRBV10-3 and TRBJ2-2, with 11 bases that match TRBD2. V was clipped by 2 bases and J by 6 bases; unmatched bases: 5. The V gene's germline CDR1 is ENHRY and CDR2 SYGVKD. CDR3 length equals 16 residues.

On this clonotype itself: This sequence is one base from a far larger clone and is likely a read error. The rearrangement uses TRBV28 and TRBJ2-1; 11 bases are a match to TRBD2. The CDR3 runs to 14 residues. J was trimmed by 10 bases and V by 10 bases; bases with no gene match: 12. Germline CDR1 MDHEN, CDR2 SYDVKM. The CDR3: CATETSGSLSEQFF. Here the CDR3 DNA reads TGTGCCACCGAAACTAGCGGGAGTCTCTCCGAGCAGTTCTTC.

At least ten counts were recorded for this clonotype. This chain links TRBV7-2 with TRBJ2-7; a possible D gene is TRBD1 (6 bases). This CDR3 is built from 13 residues. V was clipped by 2 bases and J by 5 bases, with 10 bases between them. Germline CDR1 SGHTA, CDR2 FQGNSA. The CDR3 coding sequence is TGTGCCAGCAGCTTAACAGGGTTGAACGAGCAGTACTTC. This sequence encodes CASSLTGLNEQYF. Supplemented by reference TRBV7-2 and TRBJ2-7, the full variable domain reads GAGVSQSPSNKVTEKGKDVELRCDPISGHTALYWYRQSLGQGLEFLIYFQGNSAPDKSGLPSDRFSAERTGGSVSTLTIQRTQQEDSAVYLCASSLTGLNEQYFGPGTRLTVT.

This clonotype was observed at least ten times. The chain carries TRBV20-1 and TRBJ1-5, with D tentatively TRBD1 (5 bases). The CDR3 has 14 residues. Germline CDR1 reads DFQATT; CDR2 reads SNEGSKA (reference sequence). Between the trimmed V and J ends, which lost 1 base and 3 bases, there was a span of 10 bases. The CDR3 coding sequence is TGCAGTGCTAGAGCTGCAGGGCTCAATCAGCCCCAGCATTTT. Its protein is CSARAAGLNQPQHF.

This clonotype occurred many times. The V and J genes are TRBV12-3 or TRBV12-4 and TRBJ2-7, with 11 bases aligning to TRBD2. This CDR3 has 15 residues. Trimming at V came to 7 bases and at J to 9 bases, leaving 14 bases not matched to a gene. The CDR3 DNA reads TGTGCCAGCACCTATCCGACTAGCGGGGCGGAGGGGCAGTACTTC. This sequence encodes CASTYPTSGAEGQYF.

The table lists this clonotype with many counts. V and J are TRBV3-1 and TRBJ1-5, with D possibly being TRBD1 (6 bases). From germline, CDR1 is LGHDT and CDR2 YNNKEL (reference sequence). CDR3 size: 17 residues. Trimming removed 3 bases from V and 6 bases from J, with 21 bases in between. Here the CDR3 reads CASSQGLGAGSSQPQHF. The CDR3, as DNA: TGTGCCAGCAGCCAGGGATTGGGGGCAGGGTCTTCTCAGCCCCAGCATTTT.

This clonotype was observed at least ten times. The chain has TRBV28 and TRBJ1-2; 8 positions match TRBD1. V was pared by 7 bases and J by 7 bases, with 11 bases of the junction left unmatched. This CDR3 contains 14 residues. The germline gives CDR1 MDHEN, CDR2 SYDVKM. DNA of the CDR3: TGTGCCAGCACTACTGGGCCAGGGGGCGGTGGCTACACCTTC. Its protein is CASTTGPGGGGYTF.

This clonotype was seen ten or more times. CDR3 residues: CASSLMILRGGNQPQHF. The CDR3 DNA reads as TGTGCCAGCAGCCTTATGATTTTGCGAGGCGGGAATCAGCCCCAGCATTTT. This chain uses TRBV28 with TRBJ1-5; D ambiguous. Trimming shortened V by 6 bases and J by 4 bases, and 22 bases separated the two germline ends. This CDR3 is built from 17 residues. Per germline, CDR1 MDHEN and CDR2 SYDVKM.

There are many counts of this clonotype. The V and J genes are TRBV6-2 or TRBV6-3 and TRBJ1-1; D unclear. Trimming stripped 7 bases from V and 2 bases from J, with 5 bases between. Germline CDR1 is MNHEY and CDR2 is SVGEGT. This CDR3 comprises 11 residues. The CDR3 DNA reads TGTGCCAGCACCAAAAACACTGAAGCTTTCTTT. Protein: CASTKNTEAFF.

The chain combines TRBV3-1 with TRBJ2-7, with 7 bases aligning to TRBD1. The germline gives CDR1 LGHDT, CDR2 YNNKEL (reference sequence). The CDR3 is 13 amino acids. With 4 bases clipped from V and 3 bases from J, the junction kept 3 bases outside the gene matches. DNA of the CDR3: TGTGCCAGCAGCCGGGACAGATTCTACGAGCAGTACTTC. This translates into CASSRDRFYEQYF.

About this clonotype: It differs at one base from a far larger clone, so likely a read error. The gene calls are TRBV27 and TRBJ2-3; 8 nucleotides line up with TRBD2. This CDR3 contains 16 residues. V lost 7 bases and J lost 3; bases outside the gene matches: 12. The germline V gene encodes CDR1 MNHEY and CDR2 SMNVEV (reference sequence). The CDR3 here is CASKGSISGETDTQYF. DNA for the CDR3: TGTGCCAGCAAGGGGTCTATTAGCGGGGAGACAGATACGCAGTATTTT.

At least ten counts were recorded for this clonotype. The V and J genes are TRBV28 and TRBJ2-7; 10 nucleotides match TRBD2. CDR3 size: 13 residues. After removal of 7 bases from V and 2 bases from J, the junction contained 2 bases not matched to a gene. Per germline, CDR1 MDHEN and CDR2 SYDVKM. The CDR3 is CASIGTSAYEQYF. CDR3 in DNA: TGTGCCAGCATCGGGACTAGCGCCTACGAGCAGTACTTC.

This clonotype was seen many times. V gene TRBV5-1 combines with J gene TRBJ2-5; D not resolved. The CDR3 has 12 amino acids. The V and J ends lost 0 bases and 0 bases respectively, with 0 bases between them. CDR1 SGHRS and CDR2 YFSETQ come from the germline V gene. The DNA of the CDR3 is TGCGCCAGCAGCTTGGACCAAGAGACCCAGTACTTC. Protein sequence: CASSLDQETQYF.

This clonotype was detected ten times or more. The CDR3 here is CASSPTGFSYNEQFF. CDR3 in DNA: TGCGCCAGCAGCCCCACAGGCTTCTCCTACAATGAGCAGTTCTTC. The rearrangement links TRBV5-1 to TRBJ2-1, with a possible D match to TRBD1 (5 bases). Germline CDR1 and CDR2: SGHRS and YFSETQ. The CDR3 is made up of 15 amino acids. Trimming pared 4 bases from V and 0 bases from J, leaving 11 bases between.

This clonotype was recorded only once. A much more abundant neighbour one base away suggests this may be a read error. The chain has TRBV7-3 and TRBJ2-3, with a tentative D call TRBD1 (5 bases). The ends were cut back, 5 bases at V and 0 bases at J, with 9 bases in the middle. This CDR3 comprises 14 residues. Germline V CDR1 and CDR2: SGHTA, FQGTGA. CDR3 in amino acids: CASSAPGSTDTQYF. The CDR3 coding sequence is TGTGCCAGCAGCGCACCAGGGAGCACAGATACGCAGTATTTT.

This chain links TRBV20-1 with TRBJ1-4; 9 bases match TRBD1. The CDR3 has 12 residues. Losses at the gene ends were 8 bases for V and 8 bases for J; bases not matched to a gene: 6. Per the germline V gene, CDR1 is DFQATT and CDR2 is SNEGSKA (reference sequence). CDR3: CSPGQGGEKLFF. The CDR3, as DNA: TGCAGTCCGGGACAGGGTGGGGAAAAACTGTTTTTT.

In this sample, this clonotype turned up a few times. The chain carries TRBV5-5 and TRBJ2-1; possibly TRBD1 or TRBD2 for D (5 bases each). V lost 6 bases and J lost 6, with 19 bases in between. The CDR3 has 15 amino acids. Germline CDR1 is SGHKS and CDR2 is YYEKEE (reference sequence). The DNA of the CDR3 is TGTGCCAGCATCACCCGACCCTACGGGGCCAATGAGCAGTTCTTC. Translation: CASITRPYGANEQFF.

This clonotype was seen more than once but under ten times. The CDR3 DNA sequence: TGTGCCAGCAGTTACCGGAGGCCCTTCTACAATGAGCAGTTCTTC. Encoded protein: CASSYRRPFYNEQFF. This sequence joins TRBV6-2 or TRBV6-3 and TRBJ2-1, with a possible D match to TRBD2 (5 bases). Trimming removed 2 bases at V and 3 bases at J, with 11 bases between. The CDR3 has 15 amino acids. Germline CDR1 is MNHEY and CDR2 is SVGEGT.

This clonotype was seen repeatedly, ten times or more. The chain joins TRBV27 to TRBJ2-3; D unclear. The CDR3 is 15 residues long. CDR1 and CDR2 (germline): MNHEY, SMNVEV (reference sequence). Trimming removed 4 bases from V and 4 bases from J, with 15 bases in between. This CDR3 reads CASSSPASASDTQYF. CDR3 nucleotides: TGTGCCAGCAGTTCCCCTGCGTCGGCTTCAGATACGCAGTATTTT.

The genes are TRBV19 and TRBJ2-7; D not resolved. This CDR3 region has 14 residues. Germline V lookup: CDR1 LNHDA, CDR2 SQIVND (reference sequence). V shed 0 bases and J shed 3 bases, with 9 bases lying between them. CDR3 sequence (DNA): TGTGCCAGTAGTATAGATCTATTCGGCTACGAGCAGTACTTC. This gives the protein CASSIDLFGYEQYF.